This is a list of T cell receptor beta chains from one sample in a study of CXCR3-negative and CXCR3-positive naive CD8 T cells. TCRdb re-called the 5' RACE reads; one entry per CDR3 protein, DNA not given. The sample includes roughly 100,000 distinct CDR3 sequences. Sequencing input: naive CXCR3- CD8+ T cells from blood. The receptors originated from a human donor in good health. Some clones in this sample may be carry-over from other donors' samples. The CDR3 runs from the conserved cysteine through the conserved F or W.

v_call	j_call	cdr3_aa
TRBV29-1	TRBJ2-4	CSVVSAYKNIQYF
TRBV5-1	TRBJ1-5	CASSLLPGGNQPQHF
TRBV28	TRBJ2-5	CASTLTGTMETQYF
TRBV7-9	TRBJ2-7	CASSHKVSYEQYF
TRBV12-3/TRBV12-4	TRBJ1-2	CASSLRENYGYTF
TRBV20-1	TRBJ2-2	CSAEGQGIGELFF
TRBV20-1	TRBJ1-2	CSARDDRGLIGGYTF
TRBV6-5	TRBJ1-5	CASSRGSNQPQHF
TRBV6-1	TRBJ1-1	CASSGTGVWTEAFF
TRBV29-1	TRBJ1-2	CSTPDRETGGYTF
TRBV29-1	TRBJ2-3	CSVDGWTSGRGTDTQYF
TRBV4-2	TRBJ2-7	CASSQEIWLAGSYEQYF
TRBV12-3/TRBV12-4	TRBJ2-7	CASGLVPSYEQYF
TRBV29-1	TRBJ1-1	CSVLEANTEAFF
TRBV18	TRBJ2-7	CASSETTGSYEQYF
TRBV7-8	TRBJ1-1	CASSLSLGGIANTEAFF
TRBV28	TRBJ2-5	CASSSNPGGAQYF
TRBV20-1	TRBJ1-1	CSASPPGTASDMNTEAFF
TRBV15	TRBJ1-1	CATSRQTRDTEAFF
TRBV29-1	TRBJ1-2	CSVLGQGANGYTF
TRBV6-5	TRBJ2-3	CASSFMGTDTQYF
TRBV5-1	TRBJ2-1	CASSSPAEGGPYNEQFF
TRBV7-3	TRBJ2-5	CASSSGVGETQYF
TRBV29-1	TRBJ2-3	CSVKHPGSDTQYF
TRBV2	TRBJ2-5	CASIGTGTSGLETQYF
TRBV29-1	TRBJ1-2	CSVLGDSNGYTF
TRBV19	TRBJ2-7	CASSIGRGAFEQYF
TRBV7-7	TRBJ2-2	CASSLETGNTGELFF
TRBV6-5	TRBJ2-6	CASSYSGTGRSGANVLTF
TRBV11-2	TRBJ1-4	CASSLARHPTNEKLFF
TRBV14	TRBJ2-7	CASSQGSGNGFIEQYF
TRBV5-1	TRBJ1-6	CASSLASGQFNSPLHF
TRBV5-1	TRBJ1-5	CASSLGGQGINQPQHF
TRBV20-1	TRBJ2-2	CSARGENPNTGELFF
TRBV5-1	TRBJ2-1	CASTAGNEQFF